This T cell receptor beta chain was found in a study of CD8 T cells in Susac syndrome. A quantity of roughly 0.5 to 1 ug RNA underwent reverse transcription using random hexamers. An immunoSEQ multiplex PCR amplified TCR beta CDR3 over 54 Vbeta and 13 Jbeta. From the immunoSEQ multiplex PCR reads, TCRdb called clonotypes with MiXCR, one entry per CDR3 protein. The data show roughly 180,000 distinct CDR3 sequences, about 93% seen once. General study results and limits: The study recognized that the number of individuals in its TCR sequencing and HLA analysis was relatively small.

CD8+ and CD4+ T cells taken from blood had their TCR beta sequenced. The V gene lost 1 base and the J gene lost 7 bases, with 8 bases spanning the gap. The CDR3 is 13 residues long. Germline assignment: CDR1 LGHDT and CDR2 YNNKEL (reference sequence). As concerns this clonotype: The antigen remains undetermined.

The sequence was obtained from a human donor with multiple sclerosis. Sample: CD4+ T cells from PBMCs. The V gene is TRBV3-1, the J gene TRBJ2-1; maybe TRBD2 (5 bases). CDR3 sequence reads: CASSQVGVNEQFF. The CDR3 coding sequence is TGTGCCAGCAGCCAAGTGGGAGTGAATGAGCAGTTCTTC.